The 32 T cell receptor beta chains in this list originate from one sample, sequenced in a study of CD8+ T cells in alopecia areata. Extraction of RNA preceded its reverse transcription into cDNA, which served as the sequencing template. Libraries were prepared by immunoSEQ multiplex PCR; TCRdb keeps only in-frame clonotypes and omits some of them. The sample includes under 250,000 clones, about 61% seen only once; the top ten take nearly 5%. The material sequenced was CD8+ T cells sorted from blood. The receptors originated from a human donor in good health.

In its sample, this clone was seen a few times. The chain employs TRBV11-2 and TRBJ2-7, with no clear D. The CDR3 spans 13 residues. Trimming cost V 5 bases and J 4 bases, with 12 bases left between them. Germline-derived CDR1 and CDR2 are SGHAT and FQNNGV. DNA of the CDR3: TGTGCCAGCAGCCTTACAAGCGAGTACGAGCAGTACTTC. It yields the protein CASSLTSEYEQYF.

The chain couples TRBV27 to TRBJ2-7; D is perhaps TRBD2 (6 bases). The CDR3 length is 13 residues. CDR1 is MNHEY, CDR2 SMNVEV, per germline (reference sequence). V shed 6 bases and J shed 5 bases, with 14 bases lying between them. CDR3 sequence (DNA): TGTGCCAGCAGCCCTGGGGGGATCAACGAGCAGTACTTC. Protein sequence: CASSPGGINEQYF.

This chain uses TRBV10-1 with TRBJ2-1; the D is unclear. This CDR3 has 12 amino acids. Germline CDR1 WNHNN, CDR2 SYGVQD (reference sequence). The ends were cut back, 8 bases at V and 5 bases at J, with 10 bases in the middle. The DNA for the CDR3 is TGCGCCAGCGGATGGGCCAACAATGAGCAGTTCTTC. As protein: CASGWANNEQFF.

The chain joins TRBV4-1 to TRBJ1-2, with D uncertain. With 4 bases removed from V and 7 bases from J, the gap between germline ends came to 19 bases. The CDR3 runs 15 residues. Germline V gene lookup returns CDR1 MGHRA and CDR2 YSYEKL. CDR3 region: CASSPEPGRSSGYTF. In nucleotides, the CDR3 is TGCGCCAGCAGCCCGGAACCTGGTCGGTCGAGTGGCTACACCTTC.

The chain combines TRBV13 with TRBJ1-2; D unresolved. The germline V and J ends were trimmed by 4 bases and 8 bases, with 26 bases remaining between them. Germline V lookup: CDR1 PRHDT, CDR2 FYEKMQ (reference sequence). The CDR3 contains 17 residues. CDR3 nucleotides: TGTGCCAGCAGCTCAGCGACCGGGTCAAGAAAGTGGTCCGGCTACACCTTC. Protein sequence: CASSSATGSRKWSGYTF.

J is TRBJ1-1 and V is TRBV5-6; D is unclear. The CDR3 extends over 11 amino acids. V shed 6 bases and J shed 0 bases, with 3 bases lying between them. CDR1 is SGHDT, CDR2 YYEEEE, per germline. In nucleotides, the CDR3 is TGTGCCAGCATTTTGAACACTGAAGCTTTCTTT. Encoded protein: CASILNTEAFF.

The rearrangement links TRBV9 to TRBJ2-3; 11 bases align to TRBD2. Germline V gives CDR1 SGDLS, CDR2 YYNGEE. V was clipped by 3 bases and J by 0 bases; unmatched bases: 6. The CDR3 spans 17 residues. CDR3 residues: CASSGFLAGGSTDTQYF. Here the CDR3 DNA reads TGTGCCAGCAGCGGGTTCCTAGCGGGGGGCAGCACAGATACGCAGTATTTT. The full variable domain, in which reference TRBV9 and TRBJ2-3 provide the parts outside the CDR3, is DSGVTQTPKHLITATGQRVTLRCSPRSGDLSVYWYQQSLDQGLQFLIQYYNGEERAKGNILERFSAQQFPDLHSELNLSSLELGDSALYFCASSGFLAGGSTDTQYFGPGTRLTVL.

The gene calls are TRBV7-9 and TRBJ1-6; a weak D match, TRBD1 (6 bases). Trimming removed 5 bases at V and 6 bases at J, with 11 bases between. CDR3 length: 14 amino acids. CDR1 SEHNR and CDR2 FQNEAQ come from the germline V gene (reference sequence). The CDR3 here is CASSPEGGNSPLHF. Written as DNA, the CDR3 is TGTGCCAGCAGCCCAGAGGGGGGTAATTCACCCCTCCACTTT.

The chain is built from TRBV13 and TRBJ2-3, with 13 nucleotides matching TRBD2. Germline CDR1 reads PRHDT; CDR2 reads FYEKMQ (reference sequence). This CDR3 is 16 amino acids long. With V trimmed by 5 bases and J by 1 base, 3 bases remained unmatched. CDR3 loop: CASSNGLAGGTDTQYF. CDR3 DNA sequence: TGTGCCAGCAGCAATGGACTAGCGGGGGGCACAGATACGCAGTATTTT.

The V call is TRBV29-1, the J call TRBJ1-2; tentatively, D is TRBD1 (6 bases). Between the trimmed V and J ends, which lost 6 bases and 8 bases, there was a span of 25 bases. The germline V gene has CDR1 SQVTM and CDR2 ANQGSEA. The CDR3 length is 15 residues. The CDR3 DNA is TGCAGCGTGCCAACCGGGACACCCAACACGGGGGGCTACACCTTC. Residues: CSVPTGTPNTGGYTF.

As for this clone: Other DNA sequences from this sample encode an identical CDR3 as well. The V call is TRBV13, the J call TRBJ2-5; possible D gene TRBD2, 6 bases. Germline V CDR1 and CDR2: PRHDT, FYEKMQ (reference sequence). Trimming cost V 4 bases and J 5 bases, with 8 bases left between them. The CDR3 extends over 12 amino acids. CDR3 in amino acids: CASSSAGETQYF. CDR3 in DNA: TGTGCCAGCAGCTCCGCGGGGGAGACCCAGTACTTC.

The V and J genes are TRBV27 and TRBJ2-1, with D perhaps being TRBD1 or TRBD2 (5 bases each). This CDR3 is 17 amino acids long. V was shortened by 5 bases and J by 7 bases, with 24 bases between the two germline ends. Germline assignment: CDR1 MNHEY and CDR2 SMNVEV (reference sequence). CDR3 protein: CASSARDHHLYRNEQFF. The DNA for the CDR3 is TGTGCCAGCAGTGCCCGGGACCACCATCTATATCGGAATGAGCAGTTCTTC.

The V and J genes are TRBV29-1 and TRBJ2-7, with D perhaps matching TRBD1 (6 bases). Germline V gene data show CDR1 as SQVTM and CDR2 as ANQGSEA. CDR3 length: 13 residues. The germline V and J ends were trimmed by 4 bases and 4 bases, with 14 bases remaining between them. The CDR3: CSVGTGFGYEQYF. The CDR3 nucleotides read TGCAGCGTTGGTACAGGGTTTGGGTACGAGCAGTACTTC.

The rearrangement uses TRBV7-9 and TRBJ1-1; D gene ambiguous. V was shortened by 6 bases and J by 1 base, with 6 bases between the two germline ends. The length of the CDR3 is 12 residues. Germline CDR1 and CDR2: SEHNR and FQNEAQ (reference sequence). The CDR3: CASSSANTEAFF. The CDR3 DNA is TGTGCCAGCAGTTCGGCGAACACTGAAGCTTTCTTT.

The chain links TRBV29-1 to TRBJ1-2; D unresolved. Per germline, CDR1 SQVTM and CDR2 ANQGSEA. The CDR3 runs 12 residues. Trimming removed 3 bases at V and 6 bases at J, with 11 bases between. The CDR3 nucleotides are TGCAGCGTTGACCCCCCCGGGGATGGCTACACCTTC. This codes for CSVDPPGDGYTF.

The chain's CDR3 is CASSPYRKETQYF. CDR3 DNA sequence: TGTGCCAGCAGTCCCTACCGGAAAGAGACCCAGTACTTC. This sequence joins TRBV2 and TRBJ2-5; D is undetermined. The CDR3 consists of 13 residues. Germline lookup yields CDR1 SNHLY and CDR2 FYNNEI. V was clipped by 5 bases and J by 3 bases, with 10 bases between them.

A few counts support this clone. The genes are TRBV4-1 and TRBJ2-3; TRBD2 is a possible D gene (5 bases). Germline V CDR1 and CDR2: MGHRA, YSYEKL. V was trimmed by 3 bases and J by 6 bases, leaving 16 bases between them. The CDR3 has 15 amino acids. CDR3 in amino acids: CASSQEVRIADTQYF. CDR3 sequence (DNA): TGCGCCAGCAGCCAGGAAGTTCGAATAGCGGATACGCAGTATTTT.

This clone was detected a few times. V and J are TRBV27 and TRBJ1-2, with D perhaps matching TRBD1 (6 bases). The germline V gene has CDR1 MNHEY and CDR2 SMNVEV (reference sequence). This CDR3 spans 14 amino acids. V shed 4 bases and J shed 5 bases, with 14 bases lying between them. The CDR3 spells CASSSKQGLYGYTF. CDR3 sequence (DNA): TGTGCCAGCAGTTCGAAACAGGGACTTTATGGCTACACCTTC.

The chain joins TRBV29-1 to TRBJ1-2; D not resolved. Germline V CDR1 and CDR2: SQVTM, ANQGSEA. V dropped 3 bases and J dropped 5 bases, with 7 bases sitting between them. The CDR3 consists of 11 residues. This CDR3 is CSVDSGYGYTF. The DNA for the CDR3 is TGCAGCGTTGACTCTGGGTATGGCTACACCTTC.

This chain uses TRBV28 with TRBJ2-5; TRBD2 is a possible D gene (6 bases). CDR3 length: 16 amino acids. Germline V gene lookup returns CDR1 MDHEN and CDR2 SYDVKM. V was pared by 8 bases and J by 0 bases, with 19 bases between. Here the CDR3 reads CASYSPGGDYQETQYF. As DNA, the CDR3 is TGTGCCAGCTATTCCCCCGGCGGGGACTACCAAGAGACCCAGTACTTC.

The chain couples TRBV15 to TRBJ2-1, with unresolved D. Germline V gene sequence: CDR1 LNHNV, CDR2 YYDKDF (reference sequence). Trimming pared 2 bases from V and 3 bases from J, leaving 11 bases between. The CDR3 sequence is 15 residues long. The CDR3 sequence is CATSRPNDNYNEQFF. For the CDR3, the DNA is TGTGCCACCAGCAGACCGAATGACAACTACAATGAGCAGTTCTTC. Full variable domain (outside the CDR3, taken from reference TRBV15 and TRBJ2-1): DAMVIQNPRYQVTQFGKPVTLSCSQTLNHNVMYWYQQKSSQAPKLLFHYYDKDFNNEADTPDNFQSRRPNTSFCFLDIRSPGLGDTAMYLCATSRPNDNYNEQFFGPGTRLTVL.

In its sample, this clone was seen once. The rearrangement links TRBV13 to TRBJ1-2; D remains ambiguous. The CDR3 consists of 15 residues. V dropped 0 bases and J dropped 4 bases, with 12 bases sitting between them. Germline V gene data show CDR1 as PRHDT and CDR2 as FYEKMQ (reference sequence). CDR3 region: CASSLGRVPFYGYTF. As DNA, the CDR3 is TGTGCCAGCAGCTTAGGCCGGGTACCTTTCTATGGCTACACCTTC.

About this clone: Other DNA sequences within the sample encode an identical CDR3. The chain combines TRBV5-1 with TRBJ2-7; maybe TRBD1 (5 bases). Trimming took off 5 bases at V and 1 base at J, with 13 bases between the two ends. CDR1 is SGHRS and CDR2 is YFSETQ in the germline V gene. CDR3 length equals 14 residues. CDR3: CASSLSTGSYEQYF. The CDR3 nucleotides are TGCGCCAGCAGTCTCAGCACAGGATCCTACGAGCAGTACTTC. The entire variable domain, with the rest obtained from reference TRBV5-1 and TRBJ2-7, is as follows: KAGVTQTPRYLIKTRGQQVTLSCSPISGHRSVSWYQQTPGQGLQFLFEYFSETQRNKGNFPGRFSGRQFSNSRSEMNVSTLELGDSALYLCASSLSTGSYEQYFGPGTRLTVT.

This clone occurred a few times. This chain joins TRBV29-1 and TRBJ1-2; no clear D gene. The germline CDR1 and CDR2 sequences are SQVTM and ANQGSEA. V was cut by 7 bases and J by 5 bases, with 20 bases left in between. The CDR3 is made up of 14 amino acids. CDR3 region: CSAEGGFVPYGYTF. The CDR3 DNA is TGCAGCGCCGAGGGAGGGTTTGTGCCATATGGCTACACCTTC.

This clone was counted only a few times. This chain uses TRBV5-6 with TRBJ2-5; D not certain. Trimming cost V 6 bases and J 4 bases, with 10 bases left between them. CDR3 size: 12 residues. In germline, CDR1 is SGHDT, CDR2 YYEEEE. The CDR3 protein is CASTDLGETQYF. DNA of the CDR3: TGTGCCAGCACTGACTTGGGAGAGACCCAGTACTTC.

The J gene is TRBJ2-3, the V gene TRBV9; D unresolved. The V end was cut by 0 bases, the J end by 4 bases, with 9 bases between. This CDR3 contains 14 residues. CDR1 SGDLS and CDR2 YYNGEE come from the germline V gene. Written as DNA, the CDR3 is TGTGCCAGCAGCGTAGGGTCCATCCCAGATACGCAGTATTTT. As protein: CASSVGSIPDTQYF. Supplemented by reference TRBV9 and TRBJ2-3, the full variable domain reads DSGVTQTPKHLITATGQRVTLRCSPRSGDLSVYWYQQSLDQGLQFLIQYYNGEERAKGNILERFSAQQFPDLHSELNLSSLELGDSALYFCASSVGSIPDTQYFGPGTRLTVL.

V and J are TRBV25-1 and TRBJ1-2; D not resolved. The V gene's germline CDR1 is MGHDK and CDR2 SYGVNS. With 1 base removed from V and 4 bases from J, the gap between germline ends came to 7 bases. This CDR3 spans 13 amino acids. CDR3: CASSESYGYGYTF. CDR3 bases: TGTGCCAGCAGTGAATCTTACGGCTATGGCTACACCTTC.

This clone was counted only a few times. The gene calls are TRBV25-1 and TRBJ2-7; no clear D gene. V was trimmed by 6 bases and J by 1 base, leaving 10 bases between them. Germline CDR1 reads MGHDK; CDR2 reads SYGVNS. This CDR3 contains 13 residues. CDR3 amino acids: CASSTGSSYEQYF. In DNA form, the CDR3 reads TGTGCCAGCAGCACTGGCAGTTCCTACGAGCAGTACTTC.

The CDR3 region is CASSRTESYGYTF. CDR3 bases: TGTGCCAGCAGCCGTACAGAGAGCTATGGCTACACCTTC. The chain combines TRBV7-9 with TRBJ1-2; D remains unclear. Germline V gene sequence: CDR1 SEHNR, CDR2 FQNEAQ (reference sequence). The germline V and J ends were trimmed by 5 bases and 4 bases, with 11 bases remaining between them. The CDR3 extends over 13 amino acids.

This clone was found once. The chain links TRBV27 to TRBJ2-1; 9 nucleotides agree with TRBD2. The V gene end was trimmed by 6 bases and the J gene end by 7 bases; junction bases not matched to a gene: 10. Germline CDR1 reads MNHEY; CDR2 reads SMNVEV (reference sequence). The CDR3 is 15 amino acids. The CDR3 coding sequence is TGTGCCAGCAGGCGAGGGGCGGGGGGGGATAATGAGCAGTTCTTC. This sequence encodes CASRRGAGGDNEQFF.

The table lists this clone with a few counts. The rearrangement uses TRBV18 and TRBJ2-5, with D unclear. Trimming removed 6 bases from V and 5 bases from J, with 28 bases in between. CDR3 length equals 18 residues. Germline V CDR1 and CDR2: KGHSH, LQKENI. CDR3 sequence: CASSPGWHGQYLGETQYF. DNA for the CDR3: TGTGCCAGCTCGCCCGGTTGGCACGGCCAATATCTGGGGGAGACCCAGTACTTC.

V usage is TRBV5-1 and J usage is TRBJ2-5; 7 bases map to TRBD2. The ends lost 6 bases at V and 1 base at J; junction bases unmatched: 6. CDR3 size: 14 residues. Germline assignment: CDR1 SGHRS and CDR2 YFSETQ. The CDR3: CASMRRGSQETQYF. The CDR3 DNA follows: TGCGCCAGCATGAGGCGGGGGAGCCAAGAGACCCAGTACTTC.